This TCR beta chain originates from a study of blood T cell repertoires in COVID-19. The J segment lost 2 bases and the V segment lost 5 bases, leaving 7 bases of the junction unmatched. Germline lookup yields CDR1 SGHTA and CDR2 FQGTGA. CDR3 length equals 17 residues. Clones were sequenced by immunoSEQ multiplex PCR, and TCRdb holds only the in-frame ones, with some missing. Of around 300,000 clones listed, roughly 90% were seen once; the top ten hold 0.95% to 1.3%. This chain uses TRBV7-3 with TRBJ2-1, with TRBD2 matching 12 bases. Material for sequencing was peripheral blood. The sequence came from a woman between 35 and 50 years old with COVID-19, enrolled during active disease. In nucleotides, the CDR3 is TGTGCCAGCAGCCTACAAGCTAGCGGGGGGGCCTACAATGAGCAGTTCTTC. Amino acids: CASSLQASGGAYNEQFF.